The 29 T cell receptor beta chains presented below share a single source sample, sequenced in a study of blood T cell repertoires in COVID-19. Libraries were prepared by immunoSEQ multiplex PCR; TCRdb keeps only in-frame clonotypes and omits some of them. The sample has more than 250,000 clones; about four fifths are singletons. The source material was PBMCs or T cells enriched from blood (not recorded which). The receptors come from a man aged 40-49 years who had been exposed to COVID-19.

DNA for the CDR3: TGTGCCAGCAGCAGGGACGGAGGGAGCGAGCAGTACTTC. Translating gives CASSRDGGSEQYF. The chain is built from TRBV9 and TRBJ2-7; D is possibly TRBD2 (6 bases). The V gene lost 4 bases and the J gene lost 6 bases, with 14 bases spanning the gap. The germline V gene has CDR1 SGDLS and CDR2 YYNGEE. The CDR3 is 13 residues long.

This clone has ten or more counts. The V and J genes are TRBV18 and TRBJ1-2; 7 bases line up with TRBD1. CDR1 KGHSH and CDR2 LQKENI come from the germline V gene. The CDR3 has 14 residues. Trimming at V came to 6 bases and at J to 6 bases, leaving 10 bases not matched to a gene. CDR3 in amino acids: CASSYAGTADGYTF. DNA for the CDR3: TGTGCCAGCTCGTACGCCGGGACAGCGGATGGCTACACCTTC. The complete variable domain, with remaining parts taken from reference TRBV18 and TRBJ1-2, reads NAGVMQNPRHLVRRRGQEARLRCSPMKGHSHVYWYRQLPEEGLKFMVYLQKENIIDESGMPKERFSAEFPKEGPSILRIQQVVRGDSAAYFCASSYAGTADGYTFGSGTRLTVV.

The chain has TRBV5-6 and TRBJ1-4; D may be TRBD1 (6 bases). CDR3 length: 16 residues. The V and J ends lost 5 bases and 3 bases respectively, with 17 bases between them. Germline CDR1 SGHDT, CDR2 YYEEEE. The CDR3 loop is CASSTLGARSNEKLFF. The CDR3 DNA sequence: TGTGCCAGCAGTACTTTGGGGGCTAGGTCTAATGAAAAACTGTTTTTT.

This clone was counted between two and nine times. The chain joins TRBV5-6 to TRBJ2-2; TRBD1 might be the D (6 bases). With 3 bases removed from V and 4 bases from J, the gap between germline ends came to 16 bases. CDR3 length: 16 residues. CDR1 and CDR2 (germline): SGHDT, YYEEEE. The CDR3 loop reads CASSSPRDKLTGELFF. In nucleotides, the CDR3 is TGTGCCAGCAGCTCCCCCCGGGACAAACTCACCGGGGAGCTGTTTTTT.

The chain has TRBV6-5 and TRBJ1-1, with 10 bases lining up with TRBD1. Germline CDR1 reads MNHEY; CDR2 reads SVGAGI. This CDR3 spans 14 amino acids. J lost 3 bases, V lost 7 bases, and 5 bases had no gene match. Here the CDR3 reads CASITTGGDTEAFF. CDR3 nucleotide sequence: TGTGCCAGCATTACGACAGGGGGCGACACTGAAGCTTTCTTT.

J is TRBJ1-2 and V is TRBV10-3, with D tentatively TRBD1 (6 bases). The length of the CDR3 is 14 residues. V was trimmed by 2 bases and J by 4 bases, leaving 11 bases between them. CDR1 is ENHRY, CDR2 SYGVKD, per germline. CDR3 DNA sequence: TGTGCCATCAGTGAGACGGACAGTTTCTATGGCTACACCTTC. This encodes CAISETDSFYGYTF.

This sequence joins TRBV9 and TRBJ2-1; 12 nucleotides align to TRBD1. Germline V gene sequence: CDR1 SGDLS, CDR2 YYNGEE. The V and J ends lost 2 bases and 8 bases, in that order; junction bases with no gene match: 8. This CDR3 contains 16 residues. This CDR3 reads CASSVLPGQGAYEQFF. As DNA, the CDR3 is TGTGCCAGCAGCGTGCTTCCGGGACAGGGGGCGTATGAGCAGTTCTTC.

The chain couples TRBV19 to TRBJ2-7; 8 nucleotides align to TRBD2. V was clipped by 6 bases and J by 3 bases; unmatched bases: 7. The CDR3 contains 14 residues. Germline loops: CDR1 LNHDA, CDR2 SQIVND (reference sequence). The DNA for the CDR3 is TGTGCCAGTAGAACAAGCGGGAGTGACTACGAGCAGTACTTC. It codes for CASRTSGSDYEQYF.

There are a few counts of this clone. The CDR3 sequence: CASSDPTPHASGEYEQYF. The CDR3 DNA sequence: TGTGCCAGCAGTGACCCGACCCCGCATGCTAGCGGAGAATACGAGCAGTACTTC. V and J are TRBV25-1 and TRBJ2-7, with 7 bases lining up with TRBD2. CDR1 MGHDK and CDR2 SYGVNS come from the germline V gene. The CDR3 runs 18 residues. With V trimmed by 3 bases and J by 4 bases, 18 bases remained unmatched.

CDR3 DNA: TGTGCCAGCAGTTTACTATCCTCCCAAGTAGCGGAGCAGTACTTC. It yields the protein CASSLLSSQVAEQYF. The rearrangement links TRBV27 to TRBJ2-7; possibly TRBD2 for D (5 bases). Germline V gives CDR1 MNHEY, CDR2 SMNVEV (reference sequence). Trimming took off 2 bases at V and 7 bases at J, with 18 bases between the two ends. The CDR3 runs to 15 residues.

The V and J genes are TRBV19 and TRBJ1-2; D ambiguous. This CDR3 has 14 amino acids. The germline V gene encodes CDR1 LNHDA and CDR2 SQIVND (reference sequence). V shed 3 bases and J shed 8 bases, with 16 bases lying between them. In DNA, the CDR3 is TGTGCCAGTAGTATGGTCCAGCGGCGCGCGGGCTACACCTTC. It yields the protein CASSMVQRRAGYTF.

V and J are TRBV4-2 and TRBJ1-2; a weak D match, TRBD1 (5 bases). The length of the CDR3 is 14 residues. Germline-derived CDR1 and CDR2 are LGHNA and YNFKEQ. The V end lost 0 bases, the J end lost 7 bases, and 12 bases lay between the germline ends. CDR3 amino acids: CASSQDRGRGGYTF. CDR3 sequence (DNA): TGTGCCAGCAGCCAAGATCGGGGGAGAGGTGGCTACACCTTC.

The chain employs TRBV19 and TRBJ1-1, with D tentatively TRBD1 (6 bases). V shed 9 bases and J shed 2 bases, with 22 bases lying between them. The V gene's germline CDR1 is LNHDA and CDR2 SQIVND (reference sequence). The CDR3 has 16 residues. The CDR3 loop reads CASHRAGFGGNTEAFF. The DNA for the CDR3 is TGTGCCAGCCACAGGGCAGGATTCGGTGGAAACACTGAAGCTTTCTTT.

The chain recombines TRBV12-3 or TRBV12-4 with TRBJ1-1, with D possibly matching TRBD1 (5 bases). This CDR3 contains 12 residues. V was shortened by 10 bases and J by 10 bases, with 19 bases between the two germline ends. CDR3 sequence: CAIIGEAWGAFF. CDR3 coding DNA: TGTGCCATAATAGGGGAGGCCTGGGGAGCTTTCTTT.

This clone was picked up one time. The chain couples TRBV29-1 to TRBJ2-1, with D unresolved. The germline V gene encodes CDR1 SQVTM and CDR2 ANQGSEA. Between the trimmed V and J ends, which lost 3 bases and 1 base, there was a span of 7 bases. The length of the CDR3 is 13 residues. This chain's CDR3 is CSVESSSYNEQFF. The CDR3 bases are TGCAGCGTTGAGTCTTCTTCCTACAATGAGCAGTTCTTC.

The J gene is TRBJ1-2, the V gene TRBV30, with 9 bases lining up with TRBD1. With 0 bases clipped from V and 6 bases from J, the junction kept 11 bases outside the gene matches. The CDR3 sequence is 16 residues long. Germline-derived CDR1 and CDR2 are GTSNPN and SVGIG (reference sequence). CDR3 sequence reads: CAWSVPGTGLVDGYTF. In DNA, the CDR3 is TGTGCCTGGAGTGTACCCGGGACAGGGTTAGTGGATGGCTACACCTTC.

V and J are TRBV10-2 and TRBJ2-3, with 8 bases fitting TRBD2. CDR1 is WSHSY and CDR2 is SAAADI in the germline V gene. Unmatched junction bases numbered 11, after V lost 6 bases and J lost 6 bases. This CDR3 is built from 15 residues. CDR3 coding DNA: TGCGCCAGCAGACCAACTAGCGGACCACGGGATACGCAGTATTTT. Its protein is CASRPTSGPRDTQYF.

The chain recombines TRBV12-3 or TRBV12-4 with TRBJ2-3, with D possibly TRBD1 on 5 matching bases. V was trimmed by 1 base and J by 9 bases, leaving 11 bases between them. The CDR3 consists of 13 residues. As DNA, the CDR3 is TGTGCCAGCAGTTTAGGGACATACGGGACGCAGTATTTT. As protein: CASSLGTYGTQYF.

The rearrangement joins TRBV5-1 to TRBJ1-1, with D perhaps TRBD1 (5 bases). Germline V CDR1 and CDR2: SGHRS, YFSETQ. V was clipped by 2 bases and J by 8 bases, with 10 bases between them. The CDR3 contains 12 residues. The CDR3 loop is CASSFRGIEAFF. CDR3 nucleotides: TGCGCCAGCAGCTTCCGGGGGATCGAAGCTTTCTTT.

The V and J genes are TRBV3-1 (or the pseudogene TRBV3-2) and TRBJ2-7, with 7 nucleotides matching TRBD2. The CDR3 consists of 15 residues. CDR1 LGHDT and CDR2 YNNKEL come from the germline V gene (reference sequence). With 4 bases clipped from V and 3 bases from J, the junction kept 9 bases outside the gene matches. CDR3 sequence (DNA): TGTGCCAGCAGCCTAGGGACGGGAGGATTCTACGAGCAGTACTTC. Translating it yields CASSLGTGGFYEQYF.

CDR3: CASSVSRLSNNEQFF. The CDR3 region has the DNA TGCGCCAGCAGTGTGAGCAGGCTTTCCAACAATGAGCAGTTCTTC. The chain links TRBV5-1 to TRBJ2-1, with unresolved D. V was clipped by 5 bases and J by 5 bases, with 17 bases between them. The CDR3 runs to 15 residues. The V gene's germline CDR1 is SGHRS and CDR2 YFSETQ.

The gene calls are TRBV25-1 and TRBJ2-7, with D unclear. Germline lookup yields CDR1 MGHDK and CDR2 SYGVNS. The CDR3 length is 10 residues. Trimming removed 7 bases from V and 5 bases from J, with 6 bases in between. The CDR3 DNA follows: TGTGCCAGCACAGGCGACGAGCAGTACTTC. This gives the protein CASTGDEQYF.

The CDR3 region is CASSQTTLAGATDTQYF. DNA of the CDR3: TGTGCCAGCAGCCAAACCACCTTAGCGGGGGCCACAGATACGCAGTATTTT. The chain carries TRBV4-2 and TRBJ2-3; the match to TRBD2 covers 9 bases. The germline V gene encodes CDR1 LGHNA and CDR2 YNFKEQ. V trimming: 2 bases; J trimming: 2 bases; junction bases outside the gene matches: 8. The CDR3 totals 17 residues.

The chain employs TRBV20-1 and TRBJ2-1, with TRBD2 matching over 10 bases. CDR1 DFQATT and CDR2 SNEGSKA come from the germline V gene (reference sequence). CDR3 length: 16 amino acids. The V segment lost 3 bases and the J segment 0 bases; nucleotides outside the gene matches: 5. CDR3 sequence: CSASPASGSSYNEQFF. The DNA of the CDR3 is TGCAGTGCTAGTCCGGCTAGCGGGAGCTCCTACAATGAGCAGTTCTTC.

This sequence joins TRBV7-3 and TRBJ2-1; D is possibly TRBD2 (5 bases). The germline gives CDR1 SGHTA, CDR2 FQGTGA. V lost 2 bases and J lost 1, with 9 bases in between. The CDR3 is 15 amino acids. The CDR3 reads CASSLAEGSYNEQFF. CDR3 bases: TGTGCCAGCAGCTTAGCTGAGGGTTCCTACAATGAGCAGTTCTTC.

The chain is built from TRBV5-1 and TRBJ2-2; a possible D gene is TRBD1 (5 bases). The CDR3 runs 15 residues. Per germline, CDR1 SGHRS and CDR2 YFSETQ. With 2 bases removed from V and 1 base from J, the gap between germline ends came to 9 bases. The chain's CDR3 is CASSFQGENTGELFF. CDR3 sequence (DNA): TGCGCCAGCAGCTTTCAAGGGGAGAACACCGGGGAGCTGTTTTTT.

The chain has TRBV6-1 and TRBJ1-2, with D perhaps TRBD1 (5 bases). V lost 3 bases to trimming and J lost 6 bases, with 11 bases between them. The length of the CDR3 is 13 residues. Looked up from germline, CDR1 is MNHNS and CDR2 is SASEGT. For the CDR3, the DNA is TGTGCCAGCAGTGAGGGCAGGGTTGATGGCTACACCTTC. Translating it yields CASSEGRVDGYTF.

The CDR3 loop reads CASTKQGGNTGELFF. CDR3 bases: TGTGCCAGCACTAAACAGGGGGGGAACACCGGGGAGCTGTTTTTT. The chain joins TRBV7-2 to TRBJ2-2; 8 bases are shared with TRBD1. This CDR3 spans 15 amino acids. The V and J ends lost 7 bases and 1 base, in that order; junction bases with no gene match: 5. CDR1 and CDR2 from the germline V gene are SGHTA and FQGNSA.

The genes are TRBV11-3 and TRBJ2-1; possible D gene TRBD2, 5 bases. V was clipped by 1 base and J by 7 bases, with 11 bases between them. This CDR3 is built from 14 residues. CDR1 SGHNT and CDR2 YENEEA come from the germline V gene. CDR3 loop: CASSLAPGENEQFF. CDR3 sequence (DNA): TGTGCCAGCAGCTTAGCCCCCGGGGAAAATGAGCAGTTCTTC.